At least ten counts were recorded for the clone carrying this T cell receptor (beta chain). Its specificity is not known. The data originate from a study of T cells in Graves' hyperthyroidism and ophthalmopathy. Points from the study as a whole: Most expanded thyroid clonotypes above 0.001 also appeared in blood. Model-based prediction identified ophthalmopathy a median around 6.7 months prior to its onset.

Authors of the study amplified TCR beta CDR3 regions from RNA transcripts. Researchers ran a first-round RT-PCR on the TCR CDR3 using the HTBI primer set. One entry per CDR3 protein, called by TCRdb with MiXCR from the multiplex PCR reads. In the table there are 500,000 to 650,000 distinct CDR3 sequences, more than 12% of which are singletons. J gave up 2 bases and V 2 bases, and 7 bases lay outside the gene matches. The CDR3 extends over 18 amino acids. Germline CDR1 and CDR2: SGHTA and FQGNSA. A patient was excluded if there was uncontrolled infection, other autoimmune disease, pregnancy or lactation. Using over 8.5 ml of fresh peripheral blood, PBMCs were prepared.

The sequenced material came from blood. V and J are TRBV7-2 and TRBJ2-3; TRBD2 matches 13 bases. The clonotype comes from a woman in her forties or fifties with Graves' ophthalmopathy. The CDR3 spells CASSLNLGLAGFTDTQYF. The CDR3 DNA reads as TGTGCCAGCAGCTTAAATCTGGGACTAGCGGGATTCACAGATACGCAGTATTTT.